A selection of T cell receptor beta chains follows, all from one sample in a study of patients and donors after allogeneic stem cell transplantation. TCRdb used MiXCR to reprocess the RT-PCR reads, holding one entry per CDR3 protein. The repertoire consists of 150,000 to 250,000 distinct CDR3 sequences, with 41% occurring once and the leading ten covering about 35%. The specimen was blood, either unsorted or a sorted T cell fraction (not recorded which). Every receptor here comes from a human donor who was either an allogeneic HSCT recipient or a stem cell or donor lymphocyte infusion donor (not recorded which). It is not recorded whose cells these are; they may come from a transplant donor. CDR3s include the opening cysteine and the closing phenylalanine or tryptophan. Each record gives: CDR3 length, D gene, clone size, J gene, V gene, CDR3 protein, CDR3 DNA. A D gene is named only where the DNA matches it firmly. Clone size is stated in some rows and not others, as once, few, many or a class when expanded.

14,-,-,TRBJ2-2,TRBV12-3/TRBV12-4,CASRWATNTGELFF,TGTGCCAGCAGGTGGGCTACGAACACCGGGGAGCTGTTTTTT
13,-,few,TRBJ1-2,TRBV27,CASRPDRLNGYTF,TGTGCCAGCAGACCGGACAGACTAAATGGCTACACCTTC
15,-,few,TRBJ1-3,TRBV4-3,CASSQVSGAGNTIYF,TGCGCCAGCAGCCAAGTCTCAGGGGCTGGAAACACCATATATTTT
14,-,once,TRBJ1-1,TRBV7-2,CASSPHPQNIEAFF,TGTGCCAGCAGCCCCCATCCACAGAACATTGAAGCTTTCTTT
14,-,few,TRBJ1-2,TRBV12-3/TRBV12-4,CASSLATINYGYTF,TGTGCCAGCAGTTTAGCCACGATTAACTATGGCTACACCTTC
11,-,-,TRBJ1-2,TRBV6-6,CASSQRQIYTF,TGTGCCAGCAGTCAACGACAAATCTACACCTTC
14,-,-,TRBJ2-7,TRBV2,CASRRKPDAYEQYF,TGTGCCAGCAGACGAAAGCCGGATGCCTACGAGCAGTACTTC
14,-,-,TRBJ1-1,TRBV12-3/TRBV12-4,CASSPGSRDTEAFF,TGTGCCAGCAGTCCCGGGTCCCGGGACACTGAAGCTTTCTTT
15,-,-,TRBJ2-1,TRBV12-3/TRBV12-4,CASSLGGRGYNEQFF,TGTGCCAGCAGTTTAGGGGGGAGAGGTTACAATGAGCAGTTCTTC
16,-,-,TRBJ2-1,TRBV12-3/TRBV12-4,CASSSRLDSPYNEQFF,TGTGCCAGCAGTTCACGCTTGGACTCTCCGTACAATGAGCAGTTCTTC
9,-,-,TRBJ2-1,TRBV21-1,CAGGNEQFF,TGTGCCGGGGGCAATGAGCAGTTCTTC
15,-,-,TRBJ2-1,TRBV15,CATSPPGVSYNEQFF,TGTGCCACCAGCCCCCCAGGAGTCTCCTACAATGAGCAGTTCTTC
16,TRBD2,-,TRBJ2-1,TRBV28,CASSYPSGSSYNEQFF,TGTGCCAGCAGTTATCCTAGCGGGAGCTCCTACAATGAGCAGTTCTTC
15,TRBD1,-,TRBJ1-1,TRBV27,CASSSLDRGATEAFF,TGTGCCAGCAGTTCCTTAGACAGGGGAGCCACTGAAGCTTTCTTT
15,-,-,TRBJ1-1,TRBV11-3,CASSLEGKGHTEAFF,TGTGCCAGCAGCTTAGAGGGGAAGGGACACACTGAAGCTTTCTTT
15,-,-,TRBJ1-5,TRBV4-3,CASSQGNGGGQPQHF,TGCGCCAGCAGCCAAGGGAACGGGGGCGGTCAGCCCCAGCATTTT
13,-,few,TRBJ1-2,TRBV5-4,CASSLSLPHSYTF,TGTGCCAGCAGCTTGTCTTTACCCCATAGCTACACCTTC
12,-,-,TRBJ2-3,TRBV28,CASSSAADTQYF,TGTGCCAGCAGTTCAGCGGCAGATACGCAGTATTTT
12,-,-,TRBJ2-7,TRBV19,CARTRFGYEQYF,TGTGCCAGAACTAGATTCGGCTACGAGCAGTACTTC
16,TRBD1,few,TRBJ1-1,TRBV9,CASSVGSTGGGTEAFF,TGTGCCAGCAGCGTAGGGTCCACAGGGGGCGGCACTGAAGCTTTCTTT
15,-,few,TRBJ1-5,TRBV5-6,CASSLGQFSNQPQHF,TGTGCCAGCAGCTTGGGACAGTTTAGCAATCAGCCCCAGCATTTT
14,TRBD1,-,TRBJ1-1,TRBV7-3,CASSSQGAGTKAFF,TGTGCCAGCAGCTCCCAGGGGGCTGGCACTAAAGCTTTCTTT
16,-,-,TRBJ2-1,TRBV3-1,CASSQDQQLVGDEQFF,TGTGCCAGCAGCCAAGATCAGCAACTAGTGGGCGATGAGCAGTTCTTC
18,-,-,TRBJ2-2,TRBV11-2,CASSSRPLNSGGAGELFF,TGTGCCAGCAGCTCCCGCCCGCTAAATTCTGGCGGAGCCGGGGAGCTGTTTTTT
15,-,-,TRBJ2-1,TRBV27,CASNTGLSSYNEQFF,TGTGCCAGCAACACAGGACTCAGCTCCTACAATGAGCAGTTCTTC
15,-,few,TRBJ2-1,TRBV4-3,CASSQVKGPYNEQFF,TGCGCCAGCAGCCAAGTGAAGGGGCCTTACAATGAGCAGTTCTTC
12,-,-,TRBJ1-1,TRBV6-2/TRBV6-3,CASSSTGIEAFF,TGTGCCAGCAGTTCGACCGGGATTGAAGCTTTCTTT
13,-,-,TRBJ2-3,TRBV24-1,CATSALSRDTQYF,TGTGCCACCAGTGCCCTCTCGAGAGATACGCAGTATTTT
17,TRBD1,-,TRBJ1-5,TRBV2,CASSDDTGQGRGQPQHF,TGTGCCAGCAGTGACGACACGGGACAGGGGAGGGGTCAGCCCCAGCATTTT
13,-,few,TRBJ2-3,TRBV29-1,CSVGGIVTDTQYF,TGCAGCGTTGGGGGAATAGTCACAGATACGCAGTATTTT
15,-,-,TRBJ1-5,TRBV27,CASSSHPEISQPQHF,TGTGCCAGCAGTTCCCATCCGGAAATCAGTCAGCCCCAGCATTTT
16,TRBD2,-,TRBJ2-1,TRBV6-5,CASSYPGTSGNNEQFF,TGTGCCAGCAGTTACCCCGGGACTAGCGGCAACAATGAGCAGTTCTTC
15,-,few,TRBJ1-5,TRBV7-2,CASSLGPGRNQPQHF,TGTGCCAGCAGCTTAGGTCCAGGTCGCAATCAGCCCCAGCATTTT
13,-,few,TRBJ2-3,TRBV7-9,CASSKTSTDTQYF,TGTGCCAGCAGCAAGACTAGCACAGATACGCAGTATTTT
16,-,-,TRBJ1-6,TRBV3-1,CASSPNRSSYNSPLHF,TGTGCCAGCAGCCCAAACAGGAGCTCCTATAATTCACCCCTCCACTTT
12,-,few,TRBJ1-2,TRBV5-1,CASSSRWYGYTF,TGCGCCAGCAGCTCGAGATGGTATGGCTACACCTTC
14,-,-,TRBJ1-5,TRBV6-6,CASSPRVREPPQHF,TGTGCCAGCAGTCCCCGGGTCAGGGAACCGCCCCAGCATTTT
14,-,-,TRBJ2-1,TRBV5-1,CASSFDSLYNEQFF,TGCGCCAGCAGCTTCGACAGCCTCTACAATGAGCAGTTCTTC
16,-,few,TRBJ2-3,TRBV6-1,CARGGRRGEWADTQYF,TGTGCCAGAGGGGGGAGGAGAGGGGAGTGGGCAGATACGCAGTATTTT
14,TRBD1,-,TRBJ1-3,TRBV20-1,CSAADRGSGNTIYF,TGCAGTGCTGCGGACAGGGGCTCTGGAAACACCATATATTTT
15,TRBD1,-,TRBJ1-2,TRBV3-1,CASSTDRNTSYGYTF,TGTGCCAGCAGTACGGACAGGAACACCTCCTATGGCTACACCTTC
16,TRBD1,few,TRBJ1-2,TRBV7-9,CASSLVPGQPSYGYTF,TGTGCCAGCAGCTTAGTACCGGGACAGCCGAGCTATGGCTACACCTTC
14,-,-,TRBJ1-1,TRBV14,CASSQEPAHTEAFF,TGTGCCAGCAGCCAAGAACCAGCTCACACTGAAGCTTTCTTT
12,TRBD1,-,TRBJ2-7,TRBV20-1,CSADRQGYEQYF,TGCAGTGCTGACAGACAGGGCTACGAGCAGTACTTC
16,TRBD2,-,TRBJ2-7,TRBV4-3,CASSQDTTSGTYEQYF,TGCGCCAGCAGCCAAGATACGACTAGCGGGACCTACGAGCAGTACTTC
13,-,-,TRBJ1-2,TRBV6-5,CASSYSTGGGYTF,TGTGCCAGCAGTTACTCGACCGGGGGTGGCTACACCTTC